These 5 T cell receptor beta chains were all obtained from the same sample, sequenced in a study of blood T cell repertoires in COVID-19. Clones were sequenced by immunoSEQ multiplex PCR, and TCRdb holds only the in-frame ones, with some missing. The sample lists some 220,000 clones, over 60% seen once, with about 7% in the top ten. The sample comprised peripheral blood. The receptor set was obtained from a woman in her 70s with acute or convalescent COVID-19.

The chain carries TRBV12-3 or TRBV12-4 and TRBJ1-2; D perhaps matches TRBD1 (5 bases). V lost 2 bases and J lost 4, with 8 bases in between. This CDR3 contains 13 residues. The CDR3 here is CASSLQGSYGYTF. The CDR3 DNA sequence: TGTGCCAGCAGTTTACAGGGTAGCTATGGCTACACCTTC.

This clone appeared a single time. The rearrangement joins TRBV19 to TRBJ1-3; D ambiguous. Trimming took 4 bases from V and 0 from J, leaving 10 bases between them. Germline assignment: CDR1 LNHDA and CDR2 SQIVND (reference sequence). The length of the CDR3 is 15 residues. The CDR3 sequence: CASSTAQNSGNTIYF. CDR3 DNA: TGTGCCAGTAGTACAGCGCAGAACTCTGGAAACACCATATATTTT. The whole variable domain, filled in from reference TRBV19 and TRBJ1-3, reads DGGITQSPKYLFRKEGQNVTLSCEQNLNHDAMYWYRQDPGQGLRLIYYSQIVNDFQKGDIAEGYSVSREKKESFPLTVTSAQKNPTAFYLCASSTAQNSGNTIYFGEGSWLTVV.

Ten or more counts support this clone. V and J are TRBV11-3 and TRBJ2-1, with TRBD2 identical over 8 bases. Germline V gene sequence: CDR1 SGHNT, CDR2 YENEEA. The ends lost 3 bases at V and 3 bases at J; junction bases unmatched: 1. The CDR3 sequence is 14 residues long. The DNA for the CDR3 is TGTGCCAGCAGCTTCAGCGGGGGCTACAATGAGCAGTTCTTC. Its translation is CASSFSGGYNEQFF.

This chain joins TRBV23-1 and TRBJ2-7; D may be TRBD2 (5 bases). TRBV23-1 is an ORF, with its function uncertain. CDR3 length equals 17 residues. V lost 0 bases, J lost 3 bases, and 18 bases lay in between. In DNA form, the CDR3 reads TGCGCCAGCAGTCAATCGACTCGGAGGATCGATCGCTACGAGCAGTACGTC. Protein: CASSQSTRRIDRYEQYV.

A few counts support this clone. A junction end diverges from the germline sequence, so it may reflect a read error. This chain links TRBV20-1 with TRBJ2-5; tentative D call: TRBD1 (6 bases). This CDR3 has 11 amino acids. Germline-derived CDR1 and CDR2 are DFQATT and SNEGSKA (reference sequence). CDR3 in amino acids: CSARPQGPWNF. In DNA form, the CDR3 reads TGCAGTGCTAGACCCCAGGGGCCCTGGAACTTC.